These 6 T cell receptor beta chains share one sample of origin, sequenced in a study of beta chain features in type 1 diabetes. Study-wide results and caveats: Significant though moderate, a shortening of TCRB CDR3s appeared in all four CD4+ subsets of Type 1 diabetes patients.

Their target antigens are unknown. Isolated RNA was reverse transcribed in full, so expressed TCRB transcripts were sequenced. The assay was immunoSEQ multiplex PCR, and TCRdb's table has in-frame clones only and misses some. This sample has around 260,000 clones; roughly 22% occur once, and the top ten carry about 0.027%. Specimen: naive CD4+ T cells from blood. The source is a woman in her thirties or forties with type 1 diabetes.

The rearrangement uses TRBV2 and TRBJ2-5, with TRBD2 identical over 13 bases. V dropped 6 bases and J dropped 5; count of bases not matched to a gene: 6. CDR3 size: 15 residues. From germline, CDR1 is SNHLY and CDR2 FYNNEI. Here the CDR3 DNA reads TGTGCCAGCAGCGGACTAGCGGGAGAAGGGGAGACCCAGTACTTC. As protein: CASSGLAGEGETQYF.

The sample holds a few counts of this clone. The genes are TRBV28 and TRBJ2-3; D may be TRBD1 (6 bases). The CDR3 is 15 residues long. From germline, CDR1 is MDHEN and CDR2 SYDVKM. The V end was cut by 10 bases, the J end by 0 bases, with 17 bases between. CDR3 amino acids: CATLGGRFSTDTQYF. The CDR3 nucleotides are TGTGCCACCTTAGGGGGTAGGTTTAGCACAGATACGCAGTATTTT.

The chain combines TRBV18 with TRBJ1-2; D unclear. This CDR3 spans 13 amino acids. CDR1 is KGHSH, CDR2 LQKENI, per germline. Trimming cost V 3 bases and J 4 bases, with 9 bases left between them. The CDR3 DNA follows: TGTGCCAGCTCACCCGAGGGAATCTATGGCTACACCTTC. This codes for CASSPEGIYGYTF.

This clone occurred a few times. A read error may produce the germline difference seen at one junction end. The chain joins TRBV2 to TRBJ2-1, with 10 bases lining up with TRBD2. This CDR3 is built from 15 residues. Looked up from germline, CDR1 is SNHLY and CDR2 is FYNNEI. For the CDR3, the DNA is TGTGCCAGCAGCGAAGGGACTAGCGAGTACAATGAGCAGTTCTTC. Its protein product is CASSEGTSEYNEQFF.

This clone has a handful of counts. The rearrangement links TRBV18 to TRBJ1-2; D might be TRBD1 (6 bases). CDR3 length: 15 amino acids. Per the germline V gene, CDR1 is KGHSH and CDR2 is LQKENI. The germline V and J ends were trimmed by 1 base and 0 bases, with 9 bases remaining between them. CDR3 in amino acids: CASSPLAGANYGYTF. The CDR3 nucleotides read TGTGCCAGCTCACCACTCGCAGGGGCTAACTATGGCTACACCTTC.

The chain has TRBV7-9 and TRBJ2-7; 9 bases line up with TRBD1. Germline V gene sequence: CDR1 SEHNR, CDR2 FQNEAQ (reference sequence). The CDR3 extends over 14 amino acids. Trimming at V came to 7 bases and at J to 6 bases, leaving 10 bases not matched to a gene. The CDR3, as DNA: TGTGCCAGCAAACCGGGACAGGGTTTGTTCGAGCAGTACTTC. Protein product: CASKPGQGLFEQYF.